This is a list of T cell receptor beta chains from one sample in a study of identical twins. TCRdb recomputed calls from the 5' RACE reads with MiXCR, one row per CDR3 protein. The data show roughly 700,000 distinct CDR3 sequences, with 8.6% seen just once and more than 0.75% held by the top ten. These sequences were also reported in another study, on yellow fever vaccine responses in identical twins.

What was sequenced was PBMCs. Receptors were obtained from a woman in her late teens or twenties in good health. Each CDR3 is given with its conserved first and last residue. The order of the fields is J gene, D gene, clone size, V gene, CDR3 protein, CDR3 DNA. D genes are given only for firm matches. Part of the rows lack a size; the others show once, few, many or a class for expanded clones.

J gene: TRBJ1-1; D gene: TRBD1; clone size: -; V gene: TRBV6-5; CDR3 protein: CASSYQGQGKTEAFF; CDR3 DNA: TGTGCCAGCAGTTACCAAGGACAGGGTAAGACTGAAGCTTTCTTT
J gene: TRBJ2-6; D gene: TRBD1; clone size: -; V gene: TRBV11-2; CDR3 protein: CASSLRQGMGSGANVLTF; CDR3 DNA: TGTGCCAGCAGCTTAAGACAGGGGATGGGATCTGGGGCCAACGTCCTGACTTTC
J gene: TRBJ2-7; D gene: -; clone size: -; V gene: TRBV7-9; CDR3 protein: CASLDYDTTYEQYF; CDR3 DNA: TGTGCCAGCCTCGATTATGACACAACCTACGAGCAGTACTTC
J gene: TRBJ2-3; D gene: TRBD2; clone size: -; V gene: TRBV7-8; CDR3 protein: CASSLGSGGALDTQYF; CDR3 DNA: TGTGCCAGCAGCTTAGGTAGCGGGGGGGCCCTAGATACGCAGTATTTT
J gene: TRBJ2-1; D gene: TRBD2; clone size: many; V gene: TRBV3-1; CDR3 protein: CASSQIGLAGHNEQFF; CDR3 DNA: TGTGCCAGCAGCCAAATAGGACTAGCGGGGCACAATGAGCAGTTCTTC
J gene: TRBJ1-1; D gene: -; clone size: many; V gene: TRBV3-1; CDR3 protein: CASVPYGGTEAFF; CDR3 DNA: TGTGCCAGCGTCCCCTACGGGGGCACTGAAGCTTTCTTT
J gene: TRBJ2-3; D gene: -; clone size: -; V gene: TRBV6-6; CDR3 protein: CASSNGGTDTQYF; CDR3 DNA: TGTGCCAGCAGTAACGGGGGCACAGATACGCAGTATTTT
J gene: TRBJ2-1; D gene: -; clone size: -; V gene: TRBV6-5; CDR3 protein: CASSDLSEQFF; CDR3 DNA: TGTGCCAGCAGCGATCTTAGTGAGCAGTTCTTC
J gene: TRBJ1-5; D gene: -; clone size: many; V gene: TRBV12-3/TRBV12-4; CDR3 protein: CASSAGSYSNQPQHF; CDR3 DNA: TGTGCCAGCAGTGCGGGGTCTTATAGCAATCAGCCCCAGCATTTT
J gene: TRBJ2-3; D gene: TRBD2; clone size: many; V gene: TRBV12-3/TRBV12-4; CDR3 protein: CASRQLAGGPDTQYF; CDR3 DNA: TGTGCCAGCAGGCAACTAGCGGGAGGACCAGATACGCAGTATTTT
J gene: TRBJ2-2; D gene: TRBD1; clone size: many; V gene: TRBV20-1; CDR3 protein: CSARRQGTWELFF; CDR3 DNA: TGCAGTGCTAGAAGACAGGGGACCTGGGAGCTGTTTTTT
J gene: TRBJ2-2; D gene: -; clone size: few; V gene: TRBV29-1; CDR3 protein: CSVDRLGAGELFF; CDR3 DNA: TGCAGCGTTGATAGGCTAGGGGCCGGGGAGCTGTTTTTT
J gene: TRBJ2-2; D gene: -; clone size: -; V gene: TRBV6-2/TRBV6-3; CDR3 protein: CASTQWGSPNTGELFF; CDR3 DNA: TGTGCCAGCACCCAATGGGGCAGCCCCAACACCGGGGAGCTGTTTTTT
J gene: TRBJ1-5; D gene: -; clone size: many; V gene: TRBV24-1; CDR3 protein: CATSRQGNQPQHF; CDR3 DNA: TGTGCCACCAGTAGGCAGGGGAATCAGCCCCAGCATTTT
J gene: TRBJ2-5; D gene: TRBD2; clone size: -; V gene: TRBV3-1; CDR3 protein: CASSQRATSGQETQYF; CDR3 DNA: TGTGCCAGCAGCCAACGTGCGACTAGCGGCCAAGAGACCCAGTACTTC
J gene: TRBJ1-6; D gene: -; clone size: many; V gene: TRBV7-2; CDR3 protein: CASSLGTGKVHF; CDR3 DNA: TGTGCCAGCAGCTTAGGAACCGGCAAAGTCCACTTT
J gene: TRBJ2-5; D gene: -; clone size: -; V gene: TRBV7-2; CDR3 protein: CASSFTGETQYF; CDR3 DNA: TGTGCCAGCAGCTTTACCGGCGAGACCCAGTACTTC
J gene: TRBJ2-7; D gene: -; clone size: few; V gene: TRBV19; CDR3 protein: CASSIQDDYEQYF; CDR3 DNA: TGTGCCAGTAGTATCCAAGACGATTACGAGCAGTACTTC
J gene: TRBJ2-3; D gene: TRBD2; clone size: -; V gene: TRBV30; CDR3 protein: CAWSIAGGGDTQYF; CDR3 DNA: TGTGCCTGGAGCATAGCGGGAGGTGGAGATACGCAGTATTTT
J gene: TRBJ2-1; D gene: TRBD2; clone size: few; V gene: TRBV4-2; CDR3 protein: CASSQGASGGLTANEQFF; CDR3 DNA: TGTGCCAGCAGCCAAGGGGCTAGCGGGGGGTTAACGGCGAATGAGCAGTTCTTC
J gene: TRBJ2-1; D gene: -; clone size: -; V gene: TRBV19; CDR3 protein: CASRGLDYNEQFF; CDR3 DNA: TGTGCCAGTAGGGGGCTAGACTACAATGAGCAGTTCTTC
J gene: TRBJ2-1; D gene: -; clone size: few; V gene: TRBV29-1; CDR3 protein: CSVEDYGEVNEQFF; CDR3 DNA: TGCAGCGTTGAAGATTACGGTGAAGTCAATGAGCAGTTCTTC
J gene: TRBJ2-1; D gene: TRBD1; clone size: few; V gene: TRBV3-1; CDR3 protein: CASSLPYPGQGYNEQFF; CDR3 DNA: TGTGCCAGCAGCCTCCCATACCCGGGACAGGGCTACAATGAGCAGTTCTTC
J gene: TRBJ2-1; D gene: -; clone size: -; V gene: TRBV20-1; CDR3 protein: CSPPRGVSSYNEQFF; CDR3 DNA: TGCAGTCCCCCAAGGGGCGTTAGCTCCTACAATGAGCAGTTCTTC
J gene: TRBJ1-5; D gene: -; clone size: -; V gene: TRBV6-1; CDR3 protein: CASRDNGQISNQPQHF; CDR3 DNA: TGTGCCAGCAGGGACAACGGACAGATTAGCAATCAGCCCCAGCATTTT
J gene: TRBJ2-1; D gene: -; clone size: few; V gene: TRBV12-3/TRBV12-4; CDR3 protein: CASSGREQISYNEQFF; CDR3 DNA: TGTGCCAGCAGTGGCAGGGAGCAAATCTCCTACAATGAGCAGTTCTTC
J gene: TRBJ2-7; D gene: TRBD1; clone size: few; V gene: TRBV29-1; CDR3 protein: CSVFSDRGSYEQYF; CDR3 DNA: TGCAGCGTTTTTTCGGACAGGGGATCCTACGAGCAGTACTTC
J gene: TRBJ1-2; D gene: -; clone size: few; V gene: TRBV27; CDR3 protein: CASSLKPAASGYTF; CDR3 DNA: TGTGCCAGCAGTTTAAAACCGGCGGCCTCTGGCTACACCTTC
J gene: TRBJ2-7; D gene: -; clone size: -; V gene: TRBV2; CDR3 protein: CASSDYRAQSSYEQYF; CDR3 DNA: TGTGCCAGCAGTGACTACAGGGCACAATCCTCCTACGAGCAGTACTTC
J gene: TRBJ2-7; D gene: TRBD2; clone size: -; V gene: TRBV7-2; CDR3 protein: CASSLVAGAYEQYF; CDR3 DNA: TGTGCCAGCAGCTTAGTAGCGGGAGCCTACGAGCAGTACTTC
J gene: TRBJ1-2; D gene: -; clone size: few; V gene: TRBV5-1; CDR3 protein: CAISDSSGGYTF; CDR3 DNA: TGCGCCATCTCGGACAGTTCTGGTGGCTACACCTTC
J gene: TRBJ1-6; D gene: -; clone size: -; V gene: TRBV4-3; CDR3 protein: CASSQESRSPLHF; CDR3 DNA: TGCGCCAGCAGCCAAGAATCTCGGTCACCCCTCCACTTT
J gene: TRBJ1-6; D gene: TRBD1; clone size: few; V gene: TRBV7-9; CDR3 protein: CASSRQGNSPLHF; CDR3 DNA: TGTGCCAGCAGCAGACAGGGGAATTCACCCCTCCACTTT
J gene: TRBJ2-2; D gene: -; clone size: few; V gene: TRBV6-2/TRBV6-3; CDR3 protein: CASSYPTEPRKFPGELFF; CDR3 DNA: TGTGCCAGCAGTTACCCCACCGAGCCCCGGAAATTCCCCGGGGAGCTGTTTTTT
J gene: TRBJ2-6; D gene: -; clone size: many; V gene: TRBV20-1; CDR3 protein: CSADSSPSSGANVLTF; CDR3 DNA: TGCAGTGCTGACAGTTCACCCTCCTCTGGGGCCAACGTCCTGACTTTC
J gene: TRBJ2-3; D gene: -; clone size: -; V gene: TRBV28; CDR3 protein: CASSLFSEVAQYF; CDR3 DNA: TGTGCCAGCAGTTTATTTTCTGAGGTTGCGCAGTATTTT
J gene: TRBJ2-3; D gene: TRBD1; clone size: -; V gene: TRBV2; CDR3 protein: CASSKDRSTDTQYF; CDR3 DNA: TGTGCCAGCAGTAAGGACAGGAGCACAGATACGCAGTATTTT
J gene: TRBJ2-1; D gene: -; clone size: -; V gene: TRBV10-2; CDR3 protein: CASMPPGLPWNEQFF; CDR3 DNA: TGCGCCAGCATGCCTCCCGGACTACCCTGGAATGAGCAGTTCTTC
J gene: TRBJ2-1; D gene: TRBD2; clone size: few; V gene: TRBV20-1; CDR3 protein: CSARELAIKSYNEQFF; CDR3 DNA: TGCAGTGCTAGGGAACTAGCGATTAAATCCTACAATGAGCAGTTCTTC
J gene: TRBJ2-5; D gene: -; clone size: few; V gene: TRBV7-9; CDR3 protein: CASSWAGQRGKETQYF; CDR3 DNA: TGTGCCAGCAGCTGGGCAGGCCAGCGAGGGAAAGAGACCCAGTACTTC
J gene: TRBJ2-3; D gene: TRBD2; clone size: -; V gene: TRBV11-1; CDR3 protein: CASSPDRRGAITHSTDTQYF; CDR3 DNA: TGTGCCAGCAGCCCTGATCGGCGGGGGGCCATTACCCATAGCACAGATACGCAGTATTTT
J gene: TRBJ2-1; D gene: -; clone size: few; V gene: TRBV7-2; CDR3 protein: CASSSDRGRNEQFF; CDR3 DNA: TGTGCCAGCAGCTCGGACCGGGGAAGAAATGAGCAGTTCTTC
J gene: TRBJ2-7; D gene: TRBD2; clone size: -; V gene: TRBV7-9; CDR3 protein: CASSLASGKSSYEQYF; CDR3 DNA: TGTGCCAGCAGTTTGGCTAGCGGAAAGAGCTCCTACGAGCAGTACTTC
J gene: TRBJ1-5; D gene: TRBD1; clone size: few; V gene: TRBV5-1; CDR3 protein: CASSLDQGGPYQPQHF; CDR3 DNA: TGCGCCAGCAGCTTGGATCAGGGGGGGCCTTATCAGCCCCAGCATTTT
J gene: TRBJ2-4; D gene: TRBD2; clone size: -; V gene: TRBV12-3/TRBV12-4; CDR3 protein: CASSLASGGAKNIQYF; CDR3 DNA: TGTGCCAGCAGTTTAGCTAGCGGGGGAGCCAAAAACATTCAGTACTTC
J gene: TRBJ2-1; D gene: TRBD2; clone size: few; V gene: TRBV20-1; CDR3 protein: CSASSGLAGAAGYEQFF; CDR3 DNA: TGCAGTGCTAGCTCCGGACTAGCGGGAGCAGCAGGATATGAGCAGTTCTTC